What follows are 7 T cell receptor beta chains derived from one specimen sequenced in a study of T-cell memory formation after mild COVID-19. MiXCR, applied by TCRdb to the 5' RACE reads, yields one record per CDR3 protein. The data hold roughly 80,000 distinct CDR3 sequences, with approximately 13% observed a single time. The specimen sequenced was PBMCs or a T cell subset sorted from them (not recorded which). These receptors were taken from an adult woman who had mild COVID-19 (a few samples of this study predate the infection). Cell type and time point are not known.

The chain employs TRBV4-3 and TRBJ2-1, with TRBD2 identical over 8 bases. Germline V gene data show CDR1 as LGHNA and CDR2 as YSLEER. V gave up 3 bases and J gave up 3 bases; unmatched junction bases: 10. CDR3 length equals 17 residues. In nucleotides, the CDR3 is TGCGCCAGCAGCCACCGAACGGGACTAGACCACTACAATGAGCAGTTCTTC. Translation gives CASSHRTGLDHYNEQFF.

The genes are TRBV7-9 and TRBJ2-3; tentatively, D is TRBD2 (7 bases). The CDR3 spans 16 residues. CDR1 and CDR2 from the germline V gene are SEHNR and FQNEAQ (reference sequence). Trimming removed 3 bases at V and 4 bases at J, with 17 bases between. The CDR3 bases are TGTGCCAGCAGCTTGTTTGGGGGGGGCCAAGCAGATACGCAGTATTTT. Its protein product is CASSLFGGGQADTQYF.

The chain recombines TRBV6-2 or TRBV6-3 with TRBJ2-1; TRBD2 aligns across 9 bases. The CDR3 runs to 17 residues. CDR1 and CDR2 from the germline V gene are MNHEY and SVGEGT. Trimming at V came to 3 bases and at J to 3 bases, leaving 9 bases not matched to a gene. For the CDR3, the DNA is TGTGCCAGCAGTTATTCCCCCGTGACTAGCGGCTACAATGAGCAGTTCTTC. This encodes CASSYSPVTSGYNEQFF.

The chain links TRBV11-3 to TRBJ2-7; 10 bases line up with TRBD1. This CDR3 region has 13 residues. CDR1 is SGHNT, CDR2 YENEEA, per germline. V trimming: 6 bases; J trimming: 3 bases; junction bases outside the gene matches: 2. The CDR3 is CASRWTGGYEQYF. The CDR3 nucleotides are TGTGCCAGCAGATGGACAGGGGGCTACGAGCAGTACTTC.

This clonotype was seen only a few times. The rearrangement links TRBV6-4 to TRBJ2-3, with 9 bases matching TRBD1. This CDR3 contains 14 residues. Germline V gene sequence: CDR1 MRHNA, CDR2 SNTAGT. Trimming at V came to 3 bases and at J to 4 bases, leaving 2 bases not matched to a gene. This CDR3 is CASSEGQGADTQYF. CDR3 sequence (DNA): TGTGCCAGCAGTGAGGGACAGGGAGCAGATACGCAGTATTTT.

This clonotype was picked up many times. The chain links TRBV20-1 to TRBJ1-5; 9 nucleotides match TRBD1. With V trimmed by 0 bases and J by 0 bases, 21 bases remained unmatched. Germline V gene lookup returns CDR1 DFQATT and CDR2 SNEGSKA (reference sequence). CDR3 length: 22 residues. Here the CDR3 DNA reads TGCAGTGCTAGAGATGACCGGGACAGGGAAAGGGGTATTGGATATAGCAATCAGCCCCAGCATTTT. Translation: CSARDDRDRERGIGYSNQPQHF.

The V gene is TRBV20-1, the J gene TRBJ1-1; D unresolved. The CDR3 is 14 residues long. Germline V gives CDR1 DFQATT, CDR2 SNEGSKA (reference sequence). V lost 4 bases and J 0 bases, leaving 12 bases between the germline ends. CDR3 DNA: TGCAGTGCTATCCAACTCGGGATGAACACTGAAGCTTTCTTT. Its protein product is CSAIQLGMNTEAFF.